One sample yielded the 23 T cell receptor beta chains listed below, sequenced in a study of patients and donors after allogeneic stem cell transplantation. TCRdb ran MiXCR on the RT-PCR reads and lists one entry per CDR3 protein. This table has roughly 230,000 distinct CDR3 sequences, over 12% appearing once. The source material was blood, either unsorted or a sorted T cell fraction (not recorded which). Receptors originate from a human donor who was either an allogeneic HSCT recipient or a stem cell or donor lymphocyte infusion donor (not recorded which). It is not recorded whose cells these are; they may come from a transplant donor.

CDR3 residues: CSARGQGAENTIYF. The CDR3 bases are TGCAGTGCTAGAGGACAGGGGGCTGAAAACACCATATATTTT. The chain joins TRBV20-1 to TRBJ1-3; 10 nucleotides match TRBD1. Unmatched junction bases numbered 3, after V lost 1 base and J lost 6 bases. This CDR3 is 14 amino acids long. Per germline, CDR1 DFQATT and CDR2 SNEGSKA (reference sequence).

This clonotype has more than one count but fewer than ten. The genes are TRBV5-6 and TRBJ1-3, with TRBD1 matching 7 bases. Trimming removed 3 bases from V and 0 bases from J; junction bases left unmatched: 6. The CDR3 loop spans 16 amino acids. Germline-derived CDR1 and CDR2 are SGHDT and YYEEEE. The CDR3 bases are TGTGCCAGCAGCTGGGGGACAGCCGGCTCTGGAAACACCATATATTTT. Its translation: CASSWGTAGSGNTIYF.

This clonotype was found many times. The J gene is TRBJ2-7, the V gene TRBV9; possible D gene TRBD1, 5 bases. This CDR3 contains 15 residues. Germline values: CDR1 SGDLS, CDR2 YYNGEE. V lost 2 bases and J lost 2, with 14 bases in between. CDR3 sequence (DNA): TGTGCCAGCAGCGTCGCAGGGTTTTCCGCCTACGAGCAGTACTTC. Translating it yields CASSVAGFSAYEQYF.

This clonotype was observed many times. V usage is TRBV29-1 and J usage is TRBJ2-1, with TRBD2 identical over 10 bases. Germline trimming cut 1 base from V and 6 bases from J; bases unmatched to any gene: 6. The germline CDR1 and CDR2 sequences are SQVTM and ANQGSEA. The CDR3 length is 15 residues. The CDR3 sequence is CSVEVGLAGVNEQFF. The CDR3 bases are TGCAGCGTTGAAGTTGGGCTAGCGGGAGTCAATGAGCAGTTCTTC.

This clonotype was seen more than once but under ten times. V usage is TRBV7-9 and J usage is TRBJ1-1, with TRBD1 as a possible D gene (6 bases). Between the trimmed V and J ends, which lost 1 base and 2 bases, there was a span of 8 bases. The germline CDR1 and CDR2 sequences are SEHNR and FQNEAQ (reference sequence). This CDR3 region has 14 residues. The CDR3 spells CASSLDGTNTEAFF. The CDR3, as DNA: TGTGCCAGCAGCTTAGACGGGACAAACACTGAAGCTTTCTTT.

The CDR3 DNA sequence: TGTGCCAACCAAGCTAACCCTAACTATGGCTACACCTTC. This encodes CANQANPNYGYTF. The rearrangement joins TRBV10-3 to TRBJ1-2; D uncertain. V was clipped by 10 bases and J by 0 bases, with 12 bases between them. Germline V gene data show CDR1 as ENHRY and CDR2 as SYGVKD. The CDR3 loop spans 13 amino acids.

The sample holds many counts of this clonotype. V usage is TRBV12-3 or TRBV12-4 and J usage is TRBJ2-3; tentatively, D is TRBD1 or TRBD2 (5 bases each). This CDR3 contains 16 residues. V was cut by 7 bases and J by 4 bases, with 21 bases left in between. The chain's CDR3 is CASTHRRAWGSDTQYF. In nucleotides, the CDR3 is TGTGCCAGCACCCACCGCAGGGCTTGGGGGTCAGATACGCAGTATTTT.

This chain joins TRBV11-2 and TRBJ2-1, with TRBD2 as a possible D gene (6 bases). There are 18 residues in the CDR3. CDR1 and CDR2 from the germline V gene are SGHAT and FQNNGV. Trimming shortened V by 5 bases and J by 4 bases, and 24 bases separated the two germline ends. The CDR3 DNA sequence: TGTGCCAGCAGCCCAACCCCTACTTACGGGAGTAGTTACAATGAGCAGTTCTTC. This sequence encodes CASSPTPTYGSSYNEQFF.

Only a few counts were recorded for this clonotype. The J gene is TRBJ2-4, the V gene TRBV4-2; the match to TRBD2 covers 12 bases. J was trimmed by 2 bases and V by 4 bases; bases with no gene match: 12. Germline V gene lookup returns CDR1 LGHNA and CDR2 YNFKEQ. CDR3 length: 19 amino acids. Written as DNA, the CDR3 is TGTGCCAGCAGCCCCGGAGCTAGCGGGGGGGCAGTTCCCAAAAACATTCAGTACTTC. It encodes CASSPGASGGAVPKNIQYF.

In its sample, this clonotype was seen many times. The V call is TRBV30, the J call TRBJ1-1; a possible D gene is TRBD1 (5 bases). Germline CDR1 GTSNPN, CDR2 SVGIG (reference sequence). This CDR3 has 15 amino acids. The V end was cut by 3 bases, the J end by 3 bases, with 17 bases between. CDR3 DNA: TGTGCCTGGAGCTCGTGGGGGGGTCAAGACACTGAAGCTTTCTTT. Amino acids: CAWSSWGGQDTEAFF. The entire variable domain, with the rest obtained from reference TRBV30 and TRBJ1-1, is as follows: SQTIHQWPATLVQPVGSPLSLECTVEGTSNPNLYWYRQAAGRGLQLLFYSVGIGQISSEVPQNLSASRPQDRQFILSSKKLLLSDSGFYLCAWSSWGGQDTEAFFGQGTRLTVV.

This clonotype has more than one count but fewer than ten. J is TRBJ2-2 and V is TRBV19; D might be TRBD1 (6 bases). The CDR3 has 15 residues. Germline lookup yields CDR1 LNHDA and CDR2 SQIVND (reference sequence). Between the trimmed V and J ends, which lost 7 bases and 0 bases, there was a span of 12 bases. This chain's CDR3 is CASIQGRPNTGELFF. The CDR3 DNA is TGTGCCAGTATACAGGGACGGCCGAACACCGGGGAGCTGTTTTTT.

This clonotype turned up a few times. The gene calls are TRBV20-1 and TRBJ2-5; unclear D gene. Per germline, CDR1 DFQATT and CDR2 SNEGSKA (reference sequence). The CDR3 totals 14 residues. Trimming removed 2 bases from V and 2 bases from J, with 12 bases in between. The chain's CDR3 is CSARPGSLQETQYF. The CDR3 nucleotides are TGCAGTGCTAGACCCGGGTCGTTGCAAGAGACCCAGTACTTC.

V is TRBV19 and J is TRBJ2-1; possible D gene TRBD2, 5 bases. Trimming took 7 bases from V and 2 from J, leaving 18 bases between them. Per germline, CDR1 LNHDA and CDR2 SQIVND (reference sequence). The CDR3 runs to 16 residues. The chain's CDR3 is CASIARPSGTYNEQFF. CDR3 sequence (DNA): TGTGCCAGTATTGCTAGGCCCAGCGGAACCTACAATGAGCAGTTCTTC.

The gene calls are TRBV24-1 and TRBJ2-5; the match to TRBD2 covers 8 bases. V was pared by 3 bases and J by 3 bases, with 5 bases of the junction left unmatched. Germline values: CDR1 KGHDR, CDR2 SFDVKD. CDR3 length: 15 amino acids. In nucleotides, the CDR3 is TGTGCCACCAGTGATGGAGGGACTAGAAAAGAGACCCAGTACTTC. Protein sequence: CATSDGGTRKETQYF.

This clonotype has more than one count but fewer than ten. The V gene is TRBV2, the J gene TRBJ1-2; D uncertain. The CDR3 runs to 13 residues. Trimming cost V 7 bases and J 8 bases, with 17 bases left between them. CDR1 and CDR2 from the germline V gene are SNHLY and FYNNEI. The CDR3 DNA follows: TGTGCCAGCACCCCCGGGCCGTCCAAAGGCTACACCTTC. Translating gives CASTPGPSKGYTF.

The V gene is TRBV28, the J gene TRBJ2-5; D uncertain. This CDR3 is built from 14 residues. CDR1 and CDR2 from the germline V gene are MDHEN and SYDVKM. V lost 5 bases to trimming and J lost 3 bases, with 13 bases between them. For the CDR3, the DNA is TGTGCCAGCAGTCCCTCGGACCGAGAAGAGACCCAGTACTTC. This translates into CASSPSDREETQYF. Looking up the rest from reference TRBV28 and TRBJ2-5 gives the full variable domain: DVKVTQSSRYLVKRTGEKVFLECVQDMDHENMFWYRQDPGLGLRLIYFSYDVKMKEKGDIPEGYSVSREKKERFSLILESASTNQTSMYLCASSPSDREETQYFGPGTRLLVL.

This clonotype was detected ten times or more. The chain links TRBV6-1 to TRBJ2-7; D unresolved. V gave up 5 bases and J gave up 1 base, with 12 bases separating them. Germline CDR1 reads MNHNS; CDR2 reads SASEGT. The CDR3 extends over 14 amino acids. DNA for the CDR3: TGTGCCAGCAGTATCCGGGCCTTATCCTACGAGCAGTACTTC. As protein: CASSIRALSYEQYF.

V gene TRBV10-3 combines with J gene TRBJ2-7, with TRBD1 identical over 7 bases. With V trimmed by 7 bases and J by 2 bases, 11 bases remained unmatched. This CDR3 is built from 15 residues. Germline V gene data show CDR1 as ENHRY and CDR2 as SYGVKD. Here the CDR3 reads CAIISPGQLTYEQYF. The CDR3 bases are TGTGCCATCATCTCACCGGGACAGCTTACCTACGAGCAGTACTTC.

This clonotype was counted at least ten times. This chain connects TRBV9 to TRBJ2-3; 9 nucleotides line up with TRBD2. There are 17 residues in the CDR3. V lost 5 bases and J lost 6; bases outside the gene matches: 16. The germline gives CDR1 SGDLS, CDR2 YYNGEE. The CDR3 DNA reads TGTGCCAGCAGTGTCGGACCGGGACTAGCCGTGGTTGATACGCAGTATTTT. It encodes CASSVGPGLAVVDTQYF.

This clonotype was found many times. This chain links TRBV5-1 with TRBJ2-5; 7 nucleotides match TRBD1. With V trimmed by 4 bases and J by 4 bases, 7 bases remained unmatched. CDR3 size: 14 residues. In germline, CDR1 is SGHRS, CDR2 YFSETQ. The CDR3 is CASSRGQVAETQYF. For the CDR3, the DNA is TGCGCCAGCAGCAGAGGACAGGTAGCAGAGACCCAGTACTTC.

The DNA for the CDR3 is TGTGCCAGCAGTGGGAGGACTAGCGGGTTCGACGAGCAGTACTTC. It encodes CASSGRTSGFDEQYF. The chain joins TRBV6-1 to TRBJ2-7; 11 nucleotides align to TRBD2. Germline CDR1 MNHNS, CDR2 SASEGT. V gave up 4 bases and J gave up 5 bases; unmatched junction bases: 7. The CDR3 sequence is 15 residues long.

This clonotype was found a few times. The gene calls are TRBV20-1 and TRBJ1-5; D call uncertain. The CDR3 runs to 13 residues. CDR1 and CDR2 from the germline V gene are DFQATT and SNEGSKA (reference sequence). The germline V and J ends were trimmed by 5 bases and 0 bases, with 8 bases remaining between them. This CDR3 is CSALDISNQPQHF. For the CDR3, the DNA is TGCAGTGCTCTCGACATTAGCAATCAGCCCCAGCATTTT.

This clonotype was counted a few times. This sequence joins TRBV20-1 and TRBJ1-1; possible D gene TRBD1, 6 bases. In germline, CDR1 is DFQATT, CDR2 SNEGSKA (reference sequence). Trimming cost V 6 bases and J 6 bases, with 17 bases left between them. The CDR3 is 13 amino acids. CDR3 sequence (DNA): TGCAGTGCCGTACTCACAGGGCGGCCTGAAGCTTTCTTT. Translation gives CSAVLTGRPEAFF.